This T cell receptor (beta chain) comes out of a study of blood T cell repertoires in COVID-19. Clones were read by immunoSEQ multiplex PCR, and TCRdb kept only the in-frame ones, dropping some. The sample holds fewer than 250,000 clones, 84% seen once. The CDR3 runs to 13 residues. Unmatched junction bases numbered 4, after V lost 5 bases and J lost 4 bases. The chain is built from TRBV12-3 or TRBV12-4 and TRBJ2-7; 8 nucleotides agree with TRBD1. Sequenced sample: peripheral blood. The receptor comes from a woman of 80 years or more with COVID-19, enrolled during active disease. The CDR3 nucleotides are TGTGCCAGCAGTCCTGACAGGGGATACGAGCAGTACGTC. Protein sequence: CASSPDRGYEQYV.